Listed below are T cell receptor beta chains from one sample, sequenced in a study of shared clonotypes between healthy human individuals. The repertoire was sequenced with immunoSEQ multiplex PCR; TCRdb's copy has only in-frame clones and lacks some. Of about 610,000 clones listed, 95% to 96% are singletons. The sequenced sample was naive CD8+ T cells sorted from blood. All receptors come from a woman aged 25 to 39 in good health. Both conserved end residues are part of each CDR3. A D gene is named only where the DNA matches it firmly. The size field is filled for only some rows; it gives once, few, many or a size class.

abundance: once; v_gene: TRBV7-8; d_gene: .; j_gene: TRBJ2-7; CDR3nt: TGTGCCAGCAGCTTAGTCTCGGGATCCTACGAGCAGTACTTC; CDR3aa: CASSLVSGSYEQYF
abundance: .; v_gene: TRBV7-9; d_gene: .; j_gene: TRBJ2-7; CDR3nt: TGTGCCAGCAGCTTCCCAGGCGCAGCCTACGAGCAGTACTTC; CDR3aa: CASSFPGAAYEQYF
abundance: .; v_gene: TRBV5-5; d_gene: .; j_gene: TRBJ2-7; CDR3nt: TGTGCCAGCAGCTTGGACACTTACCTCTCTCGAGTTACCTACGAGCAGTACTTC; CDR3aa: CASSLDTYLSRVTYEQYF
abundance: .; v_gene: TRBV11-2; d_gene: .; j_gene: TRBJ2-2; CDR3nt: TGTGCCAGCAGCTGGGGTAAAGGGTCCGCCACCGGGGAGCTGTTTTTT; CDR3aa: CASSWGKGSATGELFF
abundance: .; v_gene: TRBV28; d_gene: .; j_gene: TRBJ2-4; CDR3nt: TGTGCCAGCAGTTTAGGAGGGGAGTCTGTCATTCAGTACTTC; CDR3aa: CASSLGGESVIQYF
abundance: .; v_gene: TRBV7-6; d_gene: TRBD1; j_gene: TRBJ2-7; CDR3nt: TGTGCCAGCAGCTTATCCCCGACAGGGACGATGGAGCAGTACTTC; CDR3aa: CASSLSPTGTMEQYF
abundance: .; v_gene: TRBV28; d_gene: TRBD1; j_gene: TRBJ1-6; CDR3nt: TGTGCCAGCAACACACGGACAGGCTGGAATTCACCCCTCCACTTT; CDR3aa: CASNTRTGWNSPLHF
abundance: .; v_gene: TRBV28; d_gene: .; j_gene: TRBJ2-2; CDR3nt: TGTGCCAGCACCGGGAACACCGGGGAGCTGTTTTTT; CDR3aa: CASTGNTGELFF
abundance: .; v_gene: TRBV28; d_gene: .; j_gene: TRBJ2-7; CDR3nt: TGTGCCAGCAGTTTTGGTCCCAACCACTACGAGCAGTACTTC; CDR3aa: CASSFGPNHYEQYF
abundance: once; v_gene: TRBV9; d_gene: .; j_gene: TRBJ1-1; CDR3nt: TGTGCCAGCATGGACGGCGTCAGTACTGAAGCTTTCTTT; CDR3aa: CASMDGVSTEAFF
abundance: .; v_gene: TRBV27; d_gene: .; j_gene: TRBJ2-2; CDR3nt: TGTGCCAGCAGTTTATCGGTGTTCGGCGCCGCCGGCACCGGGGAGCTGTTTTTT; CDR3aa: CASSLSVFGAAGTGELFF
abundance: .; v_gene: TRBV6-9; d_gene: .; j_gene: TRBJ2-7; CDR3nt: TGTGCCAGCAGCCCTCTTACTACCTACGAGCAGTACTTC; CDR3aa: CASSPLTTYEQYF
abundance: .; v_gene: TRBV30; d_gene: .; j_gene: TRBJ2-5; CDR3nt: TGTGCCTGGAGTGAAGAGACCCAGTACTTC; CDR3aa: CAWSEETQYF
abundance: once; v_gene: TRBV28; d_gene: .; j_gene: TRBJ1-1; CDR3nt: TGTGCCAGCAAGGCAAGCTACACTGAAGCTTTCTTT; CDR3aa: CASKASYTEAFF
abundance: .; v_gene: TRBV5-1; d_gene: .; j_gene: TRBJ2-1; CDR3nt: TGCGCCAGCAGACCCGGACCTCACAATGAGCAGTTCTTC; CDR3aa: CASRPGPHNEQFF
abundance: .; v_gene: TRBV6-5; d_gene: TRBD1; j_gene: TRBJ1-2; CDR3nt: TGTGCCAGCAGCCCGGGACAGACAATTAACTATGGCTACACCTTC; CDR3aa: CASSPGQTINYGYTF
abundance: .; v_gene: TRBV28; d_gene: .; j_gene: TRBJ2-2; CDR3nt: TGTGCCAGCAGTGTTTTTTCCGACAGAACCACCGGGGAGCTGTTTTTT; CDR3aa: CASSVFSDRTTGELFF
abundance: once; v_gene: TRBV4-1; d_gene: .; j_gene: TRBJ1-2; CDR3nt: TGCGCCAGCAGTCCGGGCCTGTCGGGCTACACCTTC; CDR3aa: CASSPGLSGYTF
abundance: .; v_gene: TRBV28; d_gene: .; j_gene: TRBJ1-5; CDR3nt: TGTGCCAGCAGTTTGCGCAGGGTTGGGAATCAGCCCCAGCATTTT; CDR3aa: CASSLRRVGNQPQHF
abundance: .; v_gene: TRBV7-8; d_gene: .; j_gene: TRBJ1-1; CDR3nt: TGTGCCAGCTACAGGATAACTGAAGCTTTCTTT; CDR3aa: CASYRITEAFF
abundance: .; v_gene: TRBV13; d_gene: .; j_gene: TRBJ2-1; CDR3nt: TGTGCCAGCAGCCCGGCCCTAAATGAGCAGTTCTTC; CDR3aa: CASSPALNEQFF
abundance: .; v_gene: TRBV10-3; d_gene: .; j_gene: TRBJ2-3; CDR3nt: TGTGCCATCAGTGAGTCGTTGGGTAGCGGAGTAACAGATACGCAGTATTTT; CDR3aa: CAISESLGSGVTDTQYF
abundance: .; v_gene: TRBV29-1; d_gene: TRBD2; j_gene: TRBJ2-7; CDR3nt: TGCAGCGTTCTTAGCGGGAATGGAGAGCAGTACTTC; CDR3aa: CSVLSGNGEQYF
abundance: .; v_gene: TRBV5-1; d_gene: .; j_gene: TRBJ2-1; CDR3nt: TGCGCCAGCAGCTTGAGGGCAGGGATATCGGGAAATGAGCAGTTCTTC; CDR3aa: CASSLRAGISGNEQFF
abundance: .; v_gene: TRBV27; d_gene: TRBD2; j_gene: TRBJ2-3; CDR3nt: TGTGCCAGCAGACTTCTTTCGGGACTAGCGGGGAGGGGGAGCACAGATACGCAGTATTTT; CDR3aa: CASRLLSGLAGRGSTDTQYF
abundance: .; v_gene: TRBV11-2; d_gene: .; j_gene: TRBJ2-1; CDR3nt: TGTGCCAGCAGCCCTCGATCCAATGAGCAGTTCTTC; CDR3aa: CASSPRSNEQFF
abundance: .; v_gene: TRBV4-1; d_gene: .; j_gene: TRBJ1-4; CDR3nt: TGCGCCAGCAGCCACCTTTACAGTAATGAAAAACTGTTTTTT; CDR3aa: CASSHLYSNEKLFF
abundance: .; v_gene: TRBV9; d_gene: .; j_gene: TRBJ1-1; CDR3nt: TGTGCCAGCAGCGTTGGGAGCGGCACTGAAGCTTTCTTT; CDR3aa: CASSVGSGTEAFF
abundance: .; v_gene: TRBV29-1; d_gene: .; j_gene: TRBJ1-2; CDR3nt: TGCAGCGTTGACCCCGGGTCAGGGGCCCATTATGGCTACACCTTC; CDR3aa: CSVDPGSGAHYGYTF
abundance: .; v_gene: TRBV9; d_gene: .; j_gene: TRBJ2-2; CDR3nt: TGTGCCAGCAGCACCGGCCGGACCGGGGAGCTGTTTTTT; CDR3aa: CASSTGRTGELFF
abundance: .; v_gene: TRBV30; d_gene: .; j_gene: TRBJ1-2; CDR3nt: TGTGCCTGGAGTGTAGACGGGAATGGCTACACCTTC; CDR3aa: CAWSVDGNGYTF
abundance: .; v_gene: TRBV5-5; d_gene: .; j_gene: TRBJ2-7; CDR3nt: TGTGCCAGCAGCTTGGGCGAGCTCTCGTACGAGCAGTACTTC; CDR3aa: CASSLGELSYEQYF
abundance: .; v_gene: TRBV9; d_gene: .; j_gene: TRBJ1-5; CDR3nt: TGTGCCAGCAGCGTAGGGTGGGATGAAGGTCAGCCCCAGCATTTT; CDR3aa: CASSVGWDEGQPQHF
abundance: .; v_gene: TRBV5-6; d_gene: TRBD2; j_gene: TRBJ2-7; CDR3nt: TGTGCCAGCAGTCTAGCGGGAGACTACTTC; CDR3aa: CASSLAGDYF
abundance: once; v_gene: TRBV7-6; d_gene: TRBD1; j_gene: TRBJ2-7; CDR3nt: TGTGCCAGCAGCCGCGACAGGGGAGGCGAGCAGTACTTC; CDR3aa: CASSRDRGGEQYF
abundance: .; v_gene: TRBV7-3; d_gene: .; j_gene: TRBJ2-3; CDR3nt: TGTGCCAGCAGCTTAGTGCCAAGTGCTAGCACAGATACGCAGTATTTT; CDR3aa: CASSLVPSASTDTQYF
abundance: .; v_gene: TRBV7-2; d_gene: .; j_gene: TRBJ2-2; CDR3nt: TGTGCCAGCAGCTTAGGGCTAATCTCACCAGGGGAGCTGTTTTTT; CDR3aa: CASSLGLISPGELFF
abundance: .; v_gene: TRBV13; d_gene: TRBD1; j_gene: TRBJ2-2; CDR3nt: TGTGCCAGCAGCGACAGGGTAGCCGGGGAGCTGTTTTTT; CDR3aa: CASSDRVAGELFF
abundance: .; v_gene: TRBV5-1; d_gene: .; j_gene: TRBJ2-3; CDR3nt: TGCGCCAGCAGCTTGGGGCAAACGTTCACAGATACGCAGTATTTT; CDR3aa: CASSLGQTFTDTQYF
abundance: .; v_gene: TRBV11-2; d_gene: .; j_gene: TRBJ2-1; CDR3nt: TGTGCCAGCAGCTTAGGGGCGGCGGCGGGGCGGTACAATGAGCAGTTCTTC; CDR3aa: CASSLGAAAGRYNEQFF
abundance: once; v_gene: TRBV9; d_gene: .; j_gene: TRBJ1-1; CDR3nt: TGTGCCAGCAGCACCCACATGGTGGGAGGTGCTGAAGCTTTCTTT; CDR3aa: CASSTHMVGGAEAFF
abundance: .; v_gene: TRBV29-1; d_gene: TRBD2; j_gene: TRBJ2-7; CDR3nt: TGCAGCGTTGAAAGCGGGACGAATTCCTACGAGCAGTACTTC; CDR3aa: CSVESGTNSYEQYF
abundance: .; v_gene: TRBV5-4; d_gene: TRBD2; j_gene: TRBJ2-5; CDR3nt: TGTGCCAGCAGCCCTCTAGCGGGAGTTGGGGAGACCCAGTACTTC; CDR3aa: CASSPLAGVGETQYF
abundance: .; v_gene: TRBV28; d_gene: TRBD2; j_gene: TRBJ2-1; CDR3nt: TGTGCCAGCAGTTCGGGACTAGCGGGAGCCATTGGAAGCTACAATGAGCAGTTCTTC; CDR3aa: CASSSGLAGAIGSYNEQFF
abundance: .; v_gene: TRBV5-4; d_gene: .; j_gene: TRBJ2-1; CDR3nt: TGTGCCAGCAGCCACGACGGCTACAATGAGCAGTTCTTC; CDR3aa: CASSHDGYNEQFF
abundance: .; v_gene: TRBV2; d_gene: .; j_gene: TRBJ2-7; CDR3nt: TGTGCCAGCAAATTTGTCAACGAGCAGTACTTC; CDR3aa: CASKFVNEQYF
abundance: .; v_gene: TRBV11-2; d_gene: .; j_gene: TRBJ2-1; CDR3nt: TGTGCCAGCAGCTTGACGGTAGTCAATGAGCAGTTCTTC; CDR3aa: CASSLTVVNEQFF
abundance: .; v_gene: TRBV15; d_gene: .; j_gene: TRBJ1-4; CDR3nt: TGTGCCACCAGCTTAGGCGCAACTAATGAAAAACTGTTTTTT; CDR3aa: CATSLGATNEKLFF
abundance: .; v_gene: TRBV27; d_gene: TRBD2; j_gene: TRBJ2-7; CDR3nt: TGTGCCAGCAGCATCGCCGGGACTAGTTTCTACGAGCAGTACTTC; CDR3aa: CASSIAGTSFYEQYF
abundance: .; v_gene: TRBV9; d_gene: TRBD1; j_gene: TRBJ1-2; CDR3nt: TGTGCCAGCAGCTCTCGGACAGGGGTAGGCTCTAACTATGGCTACACCTTC; CDR3aa: CASSSRTGVGSNYGYTF
abundance: .; v_gene: TRBV28; d_gene: TRBD2; j_gene: TRBJ2-3; CDR3nt: TGTGCCAGCAGTTGGCTAGCGGGAGGGTTGGACACAGATACGCAGTATTTT; CDR3aa: CASSWLAGGLDTDTQYF
abundance: .; v_gene: TRBV28; d_gene: .; j_gene: TRBJ2-7; CDR3nt: TGTGCCAGCAGTTCCCCGGACTGGTACGAGCAGTACTTC; CDR3aa: CASSSPDWYEQYF
abundance: .; v_gene: TRBV4-2; d_gene: .; j_gene: TRBJ2-7; CDR3nt: TGTGCCAGCAGCCAAGAATTCCTAGTCCCTTACGAGCAGTACTTC; CDR3aa: CASSQEFLVPYEQYF
abundance: .; v_gene: TRBV5-1; d_gene: .; j_gene: TRBJ2-7; CDR3nt: TGCGCCAGCAGCTCTGGGCGGGAGCAGTACTTC; CDR3aa: CASSSGREQYF
abundance: .; v_gene: TRBV10-3; d_gene: TRBD2; j_gene: TRBJ2-1; CDR3nt: TGTGCCATCAGTGACCATAGCGGGATCTCCTACAATGAGCAGTTCTTC; CDR3aa: CAISDHSGISYNEQFF
abundance: .; v_gene: TRBV27; d_gene: .; j_gene: TRBJ2-7; CDR3nt: TGTGCCAGCAGTAACAGATACGAGCAGTACTTC; CDR3aa: CASSNRYEQYF
abundance: .; v_gene: TRBV5-8; d_gene: .; j_gene: TRBJ2-3; CDR3nt: TGTGCCAGCAGCTTGGGTGACGGGGGAGTTGAAGATACGCAGTATTTT; CDR3aa: CASSLGDGGVEDTQYF
abundance: .; v_gene: TRBV11-2; d_gene: .; j_gene: TRBJ2-3; CDR3nt: TGTGCCAGCAGCGGTGGTAATACGCAGTATTTT; CDR3aa: CASSGGNTQYF
abundance: .; v_gene: TRBV9; d_gene: .; j_gene: TRBJ1-1; CDR3nt: TGTGCCAGCAGCGTACGGGACGGGGGGTGGACTGAAGCTTTCTTT; CDR3aa: CASSVRDGGWTEAFF